The clone carrying this T cell receptor beta chain was detected many times. As yet, its antigen is unknown. Germline CDR1 and CDR2: SGHTA and FQGNSA. This CDR3 has 16 residues. J lost 1 base, V lost 5 bases, and 5 bases had no gene match. This sample stems from a study of T cell repertoires in cytomegalovirus infection. Study details: Carrying CMV and the relevant HLA type showed in public TCR beta signatures.

Findings and caveats of the study: Clonotypes of TCR beta that were HLA-C-restricted and CMV-specific dominated the ex vivo response.

TCRdb reprocessed the reads via MiXCR and lists one record per CDR3 protein. Here the sample spans some 120,000 distinct CDR3 sequences, around 10% being singletons. The chain carries TRBV7-2 and TRBJ2-2, with TRBD1 identical over 9 bases. What was sequenced was PBMCs, sequenced either directly or after in vitro stimulation (not recorded which). The TCR sequence derives from a human donor in good health (CMV status not recorded). Some clones in this sample may be carry-over from other donors' samples. The CDR3 loop reads CASSPQGALNTGELFF. The DNA for the CDR3 is TGTGCCAGCAGCCCACAGGGGGCGTTGAACACCGGGGAGCTGTTTTTT.